This passage covers 3 T cell receptor beta chains from one sample sequenced in a study of PD-1 blockade in mismatch repair-deficient tumors. The repertoire was sequenced with immunoSEQ multiplex PCR; TCRdb's copy has only in-frame clones and lacks some. The sample has tens of thousands of clones, around 80% seen once. The sequencing used peripheral blood, collected 4 weeks after starting pembrolizumab. The receptors were sampled from an adult with mismatch repair-deficient cancer.

V is TRBV27 and J is TRBJ2-1; D possibly corresponds to TRBD1 (5 bases). Trimming stripped 6 bases from V and 6 bases from J, with 18 bases between. Germline-derived CDR1 and CDR2 are MNHEY and SMNVEV (reference sequence). CDR3 length: 15 residues. The CDR3 nucleotides read TGTGCCAGCAGCCTAGGGGCGTCCTACCCCAATGAGCAGTTCTTC. It translates to CASSLGASYPNEQFF.

V usage is TRBV11-1 and J usage is TRBJ2-7, with 7 positions matching TRBD1. Trimming cost V 7 bases and J 2 bases; bases outside gene matches: 11. The CDR3 sequence is 15 residues long. Germline V lookup: CDR1 SGHAT, CDR2 FQDESV (reference sequence). CDR3 protein: CASTVNRDSTYEQYF. CDR3 coding DNA: TGTGCCAGCACCGTTAACCGGGACAGTACCTACGAGCAGTACTTC.

The table lists this clone with a few counts. The chain carries TRBV6-1 and TRBJ2-3, with D possibly matching TRBD2 (5 bases). CDR3 length equals 16 residues. Trimming removed 2 bases at V and 3 bases at J, with 15 bases between. From germline, CDR1 is MNHNS and CDR2 SASEGT. The CDR3 loop is CASSERGNLWTDTQYF. CDR3 bases: TGTGCCAGCAGTGAAAGAGGGAACTTATGGACAGATACGCAGTATTTT.